This T cell receptor (beta chain) is drawn from a study of T cells after yellow fever vaccination. TCRdb re-called the 5' RACE reads through MiXCR, storing one row per CDR3 protein. Of over 110,000 distinct CDR3 sequences detected, about 8% appear once; the ten largest clones hold roughly 0.76%. General study results and limits: Just a small share of clonotypes turned up in the CD4 compartment as well as the CD8 compartment. The booster saw the reappearance of most primary-vaccination clones (around 96% CD4, 88% CD8).

This clonotype occurred many times. Its antigen is still unknown. Specimen: CD4+ T cells sorted from PBMCs, collected 5 days after the yellow fever booster vaccination. This TCR derives from a man under 40 who received the YFV17D yellow fever vaccine.

CDR3 DNA sequence: TGTGCCAGCAGCTTAGACAGGGAAAGGACCCAGTACTTC. Its translation: CASSLDRERTQYF. J is TRBJ2-5 and V is TRBV7-3, with TRBD1 matching over 7 bases. V dropped 2 bases and J dropped 7; count of bases not matched to a gene: 4. The germline V gene has CDR1 SGHTA and CDR2 FQGTGA. CDR3 length equals 13 residues. Combining the CDR3 with reference TRBV7-3 and TRBJ2-5 gives the whole variable domain GAGVSQTPSNKVTEKGKYVELRCDPISGHTALYWYRQSLGQGPEFLIYFQGTGAADDSGLPNDRFFAVRPEGSVSTLKIQRTERGDSAVYLCASSLDRERTQYFGPGTRLLVL.